This T cell receptor beta chain is from a study of early T cells in non-severe SARS-CoV-2 infection. Points from the study as a whole: Private and CD4 specificities were missed by VDJdb matching, which favored anti-spike CD8 responses.

This clonotype has at least ten counts. What it binds is unknown. TCRdb re-derived calls from the 5' RACE reads in MiXCR, one entry per CDR3 protein. The sample records roughly 38,000 distinct CDR3 sequences, around 5.4% being singletons. The junction had 10 bases not matched to a gene; V was cut back by 5 bases and J by 6 bases. The CDR3 has 14 residues. The germline gives CDR1 DFQATT, CDR2 SNEGSKA (reference sequence). The gene calls are TRBV20-1 and TRBJ2-7; TRBD2 matches at 10 bases. This TCR was recovered from an adult who was a healthcare worker with PCR-confirmed SARS-CoV-2 infection or an uninfected control (not recorded which). The specimen was whole blood, collected at baseline. The CDR3 reads CSALHSGRPGEQYF. CDR3 bases: TGCAGTGCTCTACATAGCGGGAGGCCCGGCGAGCAGTACTTC.